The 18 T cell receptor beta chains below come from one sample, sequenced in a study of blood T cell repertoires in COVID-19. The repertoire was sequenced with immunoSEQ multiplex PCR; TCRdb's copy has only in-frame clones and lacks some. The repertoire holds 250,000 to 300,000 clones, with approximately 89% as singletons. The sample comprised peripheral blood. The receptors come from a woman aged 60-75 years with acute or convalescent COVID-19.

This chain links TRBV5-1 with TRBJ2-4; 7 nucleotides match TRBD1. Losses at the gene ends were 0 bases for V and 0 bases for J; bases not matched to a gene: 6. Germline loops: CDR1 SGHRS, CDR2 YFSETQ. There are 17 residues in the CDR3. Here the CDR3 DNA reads TGCGCCAGCAGCTTGGGGGGGACAGACTTAGCCAAAAACATTCAGTACTTC. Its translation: CASSLGGTDLAKNIQYF.

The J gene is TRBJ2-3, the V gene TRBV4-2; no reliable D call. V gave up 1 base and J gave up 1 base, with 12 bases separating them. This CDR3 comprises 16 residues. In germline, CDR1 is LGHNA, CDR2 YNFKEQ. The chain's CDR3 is CASSQAHATGTDTQYF. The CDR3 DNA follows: TGTGCCAGCAGCCAAGCCCATGCGACTGGCACAGATACGCAGTATTTT.

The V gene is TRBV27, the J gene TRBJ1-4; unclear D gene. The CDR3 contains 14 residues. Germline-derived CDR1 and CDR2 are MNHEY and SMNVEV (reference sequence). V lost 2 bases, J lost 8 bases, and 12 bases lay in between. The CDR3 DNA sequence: TGTGCCAGCAGTTTAGAGGGCCCCTACGAAAAACTGTTTTTT. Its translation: CASSLEGPYEKLFF.

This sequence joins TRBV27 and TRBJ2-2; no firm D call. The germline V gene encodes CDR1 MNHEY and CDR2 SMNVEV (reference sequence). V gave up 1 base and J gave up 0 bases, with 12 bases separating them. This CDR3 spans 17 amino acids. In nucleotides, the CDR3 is TGTGCCAGCAGTTTATTCCCCGCAGTGGCGAACACCGGGGAGCTGTTTTTT. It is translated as CASSLFPAVANTGELFF.

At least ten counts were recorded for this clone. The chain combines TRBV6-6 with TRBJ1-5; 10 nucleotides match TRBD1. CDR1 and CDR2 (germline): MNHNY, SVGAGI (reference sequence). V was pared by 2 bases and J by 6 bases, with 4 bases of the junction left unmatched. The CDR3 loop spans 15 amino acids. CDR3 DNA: TGTGCCAGCAGTTACAGGACAGGGGGTAGTCAGCCCCAGCATTTT. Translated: CASSYRTGGSQPQHF.

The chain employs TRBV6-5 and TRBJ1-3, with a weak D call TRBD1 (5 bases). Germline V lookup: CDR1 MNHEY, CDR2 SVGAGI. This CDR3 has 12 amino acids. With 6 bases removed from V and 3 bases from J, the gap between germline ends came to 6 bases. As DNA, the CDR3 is TGTGCCAGCAGGGGGGGTGGAAACACCATATATTTT. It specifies CASRGGGNTIYF.

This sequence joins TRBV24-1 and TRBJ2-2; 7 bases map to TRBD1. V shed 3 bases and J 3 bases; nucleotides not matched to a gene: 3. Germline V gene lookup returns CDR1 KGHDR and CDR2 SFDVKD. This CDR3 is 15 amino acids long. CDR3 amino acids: CATSDTGQYTGELFF. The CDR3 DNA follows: TGTGCCACCAGTGATACGGGACAGTACACCGGGGAGCTGTTTTTT.

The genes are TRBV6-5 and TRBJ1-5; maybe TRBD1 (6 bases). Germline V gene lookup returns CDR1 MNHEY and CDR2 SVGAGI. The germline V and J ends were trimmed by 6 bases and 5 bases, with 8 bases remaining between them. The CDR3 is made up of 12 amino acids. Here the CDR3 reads CASRGTHQPQHF. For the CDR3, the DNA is TGTGCCAGCAGGGGGACACATCAGCCCCAGCATTTT.

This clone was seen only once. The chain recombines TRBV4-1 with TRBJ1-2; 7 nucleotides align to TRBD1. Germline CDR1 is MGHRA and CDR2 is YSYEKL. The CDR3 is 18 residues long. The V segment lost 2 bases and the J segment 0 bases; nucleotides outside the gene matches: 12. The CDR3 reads CASSQPYYRDSSNYGYTF. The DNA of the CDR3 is TGCGCCAGCAGCCAACCTTATTACCGGGACAGCTCTAACTATGGCTACACCTTC.

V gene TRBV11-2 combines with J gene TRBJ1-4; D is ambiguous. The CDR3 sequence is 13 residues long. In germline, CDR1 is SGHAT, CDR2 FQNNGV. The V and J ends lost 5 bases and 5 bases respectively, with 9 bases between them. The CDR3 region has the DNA TGTGCCAGCAGCCCCAGTATGAATGAAAAACTGTTTTTT. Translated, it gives CASSPSMNEKLFF.

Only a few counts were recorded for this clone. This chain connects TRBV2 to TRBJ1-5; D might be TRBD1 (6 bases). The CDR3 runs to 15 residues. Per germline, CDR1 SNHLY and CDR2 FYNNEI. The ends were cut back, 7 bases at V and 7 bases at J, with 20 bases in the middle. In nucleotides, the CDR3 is TGTGCCAGCACCAAAGCCGACAGGTCGGGCCAGCCCCAGCATTTT. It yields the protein CASTKADRSGQPQHF.

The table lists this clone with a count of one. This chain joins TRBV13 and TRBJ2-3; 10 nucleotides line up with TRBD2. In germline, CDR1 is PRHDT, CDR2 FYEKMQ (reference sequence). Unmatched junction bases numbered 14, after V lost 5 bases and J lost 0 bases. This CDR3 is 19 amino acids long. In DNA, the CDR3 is TGTGCCAGCAGCCAAAATACCTTCCTAGCGGGGGTTAGCACAGATACGCAGTATTTT. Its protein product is CASSQNTFLAGVSTDTQYF.

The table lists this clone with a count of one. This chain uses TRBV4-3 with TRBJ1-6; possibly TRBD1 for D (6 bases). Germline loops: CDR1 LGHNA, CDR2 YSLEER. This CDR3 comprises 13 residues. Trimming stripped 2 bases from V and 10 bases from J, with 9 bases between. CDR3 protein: CASSQNRVSPLHF. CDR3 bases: TGCGCCAGCAGCCAAAACAGGGTCTCACCCCTCCACTTT.

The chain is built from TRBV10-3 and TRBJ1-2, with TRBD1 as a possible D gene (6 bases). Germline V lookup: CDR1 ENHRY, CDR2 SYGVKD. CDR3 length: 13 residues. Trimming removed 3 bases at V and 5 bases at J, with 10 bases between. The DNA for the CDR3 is TGTGCCATCAGTGATCAGGGGAAGTATGGCTACACCTTC. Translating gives CAISDQGKYGYTF.

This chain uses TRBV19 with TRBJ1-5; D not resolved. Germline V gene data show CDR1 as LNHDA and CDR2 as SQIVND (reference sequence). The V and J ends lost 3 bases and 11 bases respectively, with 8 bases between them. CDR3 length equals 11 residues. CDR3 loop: CASSMGRAQHF. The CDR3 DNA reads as TGTGCCAGTAGTATGGGGAGGGCCCAGCATTTT. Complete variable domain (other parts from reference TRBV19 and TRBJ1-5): DGGITQSPKYLFRKEGQNVTLSCEQNLNHDAMYWYRQDPGQGLRLIYYSQIVNDFQKGDIAEGYSVSREKKESFPLTVTSAQKNPTAFYLCASSMGRAQHFGDGTRLSIL.

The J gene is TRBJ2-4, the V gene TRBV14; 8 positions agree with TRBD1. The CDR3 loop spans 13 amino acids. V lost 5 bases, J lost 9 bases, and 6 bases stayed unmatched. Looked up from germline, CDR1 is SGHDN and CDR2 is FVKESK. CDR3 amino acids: CASSSQGVGIQYF. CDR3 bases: TGTGCCAGCAGCTCACAGGGGGTAGGCATTCAGTACTTC.

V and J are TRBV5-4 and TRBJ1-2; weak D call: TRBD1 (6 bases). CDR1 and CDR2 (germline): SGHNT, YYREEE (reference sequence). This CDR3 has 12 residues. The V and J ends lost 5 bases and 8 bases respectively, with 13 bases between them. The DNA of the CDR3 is TGTGCCAGCAGTACAGGGTTCTTGGGCTACACCTTC. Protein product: CASSTGFLGYTF.

The CDR3 here is CASTTPTSRYEQYF. The CDR3 DNA reads as TGTGCCAGCACCACACCGACTAGTAGGTACGAGCAGTACTTC. The chain is built from TRBV28 and TRBJ2-7, with D possibly matching TRBD2 (6 bases). The CDR3 is 14 amino acids. The germline V gene encodes CDR1 MDHEN and CDR2 SYDVKM. V was shortened by 7 bases and J by 4 bases, with 17 bases between the two germline ends.